This T cell receptor beta chain is drawn from a study of T cell responses to AZD1222 COVID-19 vaccine. The data were produced by immunoSEQ multiplex PCR, yet TCRdb's version contains in-frame clones alone and is incomplete. The top ten hold around 5.2% of the sample, which has about 88,000 clones, around 90% seen once. CDR3 length: 15 residues. Trimming took off 5 bases at V and 3 bases at J, with 14 bases between the two ends. CDR1 SGHVS and CDR2 FQNEAQ come from the germline V gene. This sequence was found in an adult in good health. This chain joins TRBV7-8 and TRBJ2-1, with D possibly matching TRBD1 (6 bases). Source: peripheral blood, taken on day 0 of MenACWY control vaccination. The CDR3 sequence is CASSPLRGIYNEQFF. The CDR3 region has the DNA TGTGCCAGCAGCCCTCTCAGGGGAATCTACAATGAGCAGTTCTTC.